The rows below give T cell receptor beta chains drawn from one sample of a study of beta chain features in type 1 diabetes. Profiling relied on immunoSEQ multiplex PCR, and the TCRdb table lists in-frame clones only, not all of them. Of about 220,000 clones listed, about 11% are singletons. Material: central memory CD4+ T cells from blood. These receptors all stem from a man younger than 30 in good health. CDR3s include the opening cysteine and the closing phenylalanine or tryptophan. The D gene is left open where the match is weak.

V gene | D gene | CDR3 protein
TRBV7-6 | - | CASSLGLRELFF
TRBV27 | - | CASSPEVFVDEQFF
TRBV19 | TRBD2 | CASSTGLADVADTQYF
TRBV15 | TRBD2 | CTTSGGRANQRELFF
TRBV15 | - | CATSRDGSTDTQYF
TRBV30 | TRBD2 | CAWRGGLAGEGRQFF
TRBV29-1 | - | CSVEVVRFSSGANVLTF
TRBV2 | - | CASKNPGTSTPYGYTF
TRBV7-9 | - | CASSLLGGTGELFF
TRBV15 | - | CATSRVTSMNTEAFF
TRBV7-2 | - | CASSLDFSTNEQFF
TRBV4-2 | TRBD2 | CASSWTSGYEQYF
TRBV2 | TRBD1 | CASSPGQGNTQYF
TRBV15 | TRBD2 | CATSRVLAGEQFF
TRBV9 | - | CASSAPPAVTQYF
TRBV28 | - | CASSTGTTDSGANVLTF
TRBV6-5 | - | CATSFDRLSYEQYF
TRBV10-3 | TRBD1 | CAISPGQPFYNEQFF
TRBV5-6 | - | CASSSPTGSTDTQYF
TRBV25-1 | TRBD2 | CASSELVAGELSEQFF
TRBV5-6 | - | CASNRGISGANVLTF
TRBV29-1 | TRBD1 | CSVEGQGQSTEAFF
TRBV28 | - | CASSIRMGEQYF
TRBV30 | TRBD1 | CAWSLGQGPYNEQFF
TRBV27 | TRBD2 | CASSLSPLQGLASETQYF
TRBV6-5 | TRBD2 | CASSPGTSSYEQYF
TRBV25-1 | - | CASSFASSSNYGYTF
TRBV6-4 | - | CASSDSYGANEQFF
TRBV5-4 | - | CASSLAASSTDTQYF
TRBV28 | - | CASSFRSGTQYF
TRBV7-2 | TRBD2 | CASSGGLADSYEQYF
TRBV2 | - | CASKFQETQYF
TRBV5-1 | - | CASSSGLVHTDTQYF
TRBV30 | - | CAWSQSYEQYF
TRBV11-2 | TRBD2 | CASSPEAGLSYEQYF
TRBV6-5 | TRBD1 | CASSYRDRDRYNEQFF
TRBV11-2 | - | CASSLDRTPTHTQYF
TRBV15 | - | CATSRVVEKLFF
TRBV30 | - | CAWSEGQEGHEQYF
TRBV4-2 | - | CASSQVGTHNEQFF
TRBV28 | TRBD2 | CASSLIGTSMHNEQFF
TRBV19 | TRBD2 | CASSPLAGGQIEQFF
TRBV5-4 | - | CASSLGSGTNEKLFF
TRBV6-1 | - | CASSRGMGTEAFF
TRBV4-3 | - | CASSQYFQGISSYEQYF
TRBV29-1 | TRBD2 | CSAEGTSGNEQFF